A single sample is the source of the 30 T cell receptor beta chains below, sequenced in a study of post-analysis software for immune sequencing data. For these receptors, no antigen is known. Study-level findings and limits: Elevated frequency relative to controls characterized about 5 TRBV segments in patients, TRBV5-6, TRBV5-1 and TRBV20-1 among them.

Unique molecular identifiers had been added to the TCR beta cDNA libraries. MiXCR, run by TCRdb on the PCR reads, gives a single entry per CDR3 protein. The table lists some 690,000 distinct CDR3 sequences, around 27% of them singletons. Specimen: blood. These receptors originate from a girl aged 5-17 years with multiple sclerosis.

The V call is TRBV5-1, the J call TRBJ1-1; tentatively, D is TRBD1 (5 bases). Trimming took off 4 bases at V and 1 base at J, with 17 bases between the two ends. This CDR3 spans 16 amino acids. CDR1 and CDR2 (germline): SGHRS, YFSETQ. The CDR3 sequence is CASSAFIGAGNTEAFF. As DNA, the CDR3 is TGCGCCAGCAGCGCCTTTATCGGGGCGGGGAACACTGAAGCTTTCTTT.

The V gene is TRBV5-1, the J gene TRBJ1-4; D is unclear. The CDR3 is made up of 13 amino acids. Germline V lookup: CDR1 SGHRS, CDR2 YFSETQ. Trimming took 0 bases from V and 4 from J, leaving 4 bases between them. CDR3: CASSLDVNEKLFF. In DNA, the CDR3 is TGCGCCAGCAGCTTGGACGTTAATGAAAAACTGTTTTTT.

The chain links TRBV11-2 to TRBJ2-1, with D perhaps matching TRBD1 (6 bases). Trimming took 5 bases from V and 6 from J, leaving 20 bases between them. In germline, CDR1 is SGHAT, CDR2 FQNNGV. The CDR3 length is 16 residues. As DNA, the CDR3 is TGTGCCAGCAGCGGGCAGGGGCGCATTAGGTCCAATGAGCAGTTCTTC. It yields the protein CASSGQGRIRSNEQFF.

This clonotype was found a few times. The genes are TRBV20-1 and TRBJ1-1, with 7 bases lining up with TRBD1. This CDR3 has 17 residues. V gave up 5 bases and J gave up 0 bases; unmatched junction bases: 15. The germline CDR1 and CDR2 sequences are DFQATT and SNEGSKA (reference sequence). The DNA of the CDR3 is TGCAGTGCTCCCGAGATAGGGGGCCTTTATTTGAACACTGAAGCTTTCTTT. Its protein product is CSAPEIGGLYLNTEAFF.

There are a few counts of this clonotype. This rearrangement joins TRBV24-1 to TRBJ2-3, with D maybe TRBD1 (5 bases). The CDR3 is made up of 16 amino acids. V was cut by 4 bases and J by 0 bases, with 13 bases left in between. The germline V gene encodes CDR1 KGHDR and CDR2 SFDVKD. The CDR3, as DNA: TGTGCCACCAGTGACTTGGGCAGGGTGAGCACAGATACGCAGTATTTT. It codes for CATSDLGRVSTDTQYF.

The chain recombines TRBV3-1 with TRBJ2-1; D call uncertain. The V gene lost 1 base and the J gene lost 6 bases, with 13 bases spanning the gap. CDR1 is LGHDT and CDR2 is YNNKEL in the germline V gene (reference sequence). This CDR3 is 15 amino acids long. CDR3 DNA: TGTGCCAGCAGCCAAGGGATGGGCGGAATCAATGAGCAGTTCTTC. Translating gives CASSQGMGGINEQFF.

Concerning this clonotype itself: Given a much more abundant clone one base away, this may be a read error. The chain is built from TRBV6-1 and TRBJ2-5; a weak D match, TRBD2 (5 bases). V was pared by 6 bases and J by 7 bases, with 18 bases between. The V gene's germline CDR1 is MNHNS and CDR2 SASEGT. This CDR3 has 14 residues. Written as DNA, the CDR3 is TGTGCCAGCAGCCCCATCAGCTTAGGAGGGACCCAGTACTTC. It specifies CASSPISLGGTQYF.

This clonotype showed up just a few times. The CDR3 spells CASSQGRGRGGSPLHF. For the CDR3, the DNA is TGTGCCAGCAGCCAAGGAAGGGGCAGGGGGGGATCACCCCTCCACTTT. This sequence joins TRBV4-2 and TRBJ1-6, with 7 bases fitting TRBD1. This CDR3 region has 16 residues. Per germline, CDR1 LGHNA and CDR2 YNFKEQ. The junction had 10 bases not matched to a gene; V was cut back by 1 base and J by 10 bases.

This chain links TRBV7-2 with TRBJ2-1, with D perhaps matching TRBD1 (6 bases). From germline, CDR1 is SGHTA and CDR2 FQGNSA. This CDR3 spans 15 amino acids. Trimming left V 5 bases short and J 8 bases short, with 19 bases between. The CDR3 bases are TGTACCAGCAGCCTGGGAGCCTCGAGGGGGTATGAGCAGTTCTTC. Translation gives CTSSLGASRGYEQFF.

J is TRBJ2-1 and V is TRBV7-2; 11 bases line up with TRBD1. Germline CDR1 and CDR2: SGHTA and FQGNSA. The CDR3 is 16 residues long. Germline trimming cut 4 bases from V and 8 bases from J; bases unmatched to any gene: 10. CDR3 protein: CASSWTGTGGRDEQFF. In DNA, the CDR3 is TGTGCCAGCAGCTGGACCGGGACAGGGGGACGCGATGAGCAGTTCTTC. Filled out from reference TRBV7-2 and TRBJ2-1, the complete variable domain reads GAGVSQSPSNKVTEKGKDVELRCDPISGHTALYWYRQSLGQGLEFLIYFQGNSAPDKSGLPSDRFSAERTGGSVSTLTIQRTQQEDSAVYLCASSWTGTGGRDEQFFGPGTRLTVL.

There are a few counts of this clonotype. The chain uses TRBV6-2 or TRBV6-3 and TRBJ2-5, with no clear D. Germline-derived CDR1 and CDR2 are MNHEY and SVGEGT. This CDR3 region has 14 residues. Trimming left V 1 base short and J 5 bases short, with 11 bases between. In nucleotides, the CDR3 is TGTGCCAGCAGTTACTTATCCAGGAGCGAGACCCAGTACTTC. Its translation is CASSYLSRSETQYF.

V is TRBV6-1 and J is TRBJ2-2; D is possibly TRBD1 (6 bases). Trimming left V 5 bases short and J 4 bases short, with 23 bases between. The CDR3 has 18 residues. Germline lookup yields CDR1 MNHNS and CDR2 SASEGT. The CDR3: CASSRSFPNSGVTGELFF. The CDR3 DNA follows: TGTGCCAGCAGTCGATCGTTTCCAAACTCAGGGGTCACCGGGGAGCTGTTTTTT.

This clonotype was counted between two and nine times. The gene calls are TRBV20-1 and TRBJ2-7, with 7 positions matching TRBD1. Germline V gives CDR1 DFQATT, CDR2 SNEGSKA (reference sequence). The CDR3 runs 15 residues. V trimming: 5 bases; J trimming: 6 bases; junction bases outside the gene matches: 16. The CDR3 region is CSADRQGVLSSEQYF. The CDR3 DNA reads as TGCAGTGCTGACCGACAGGGAGTCCTTTCAAGCGAGCAGTACTTC.

V usage is TRBV7-2 and J usage is TRBJ2-2, with D tentatively TRBD1 or TRBD2 (5 bases each). In germline, CDR1 is SGHTA, CDR2 FQGNSA. There are 15 residues in the CDR3. The V end lost 6 bases, the J end lost 3 bases, and 14 bases lay between the germline ends. The CDR3 sequence: CASSPAGTHTGELFF. CDR3 DNA sequence: TGTGCCAGCAGTCCGGCCGGGACCCACACCGGGGAGCTGTTTTTT.

V usage is TRBV28 and J usage is TRBJ2-1; D gene unclear. Trimming cost V 5 bases and J 3 bases, with 5 bases left between them. Germline values: CDR1 MDHEN, CDR2 SYDVKM. The CDR3 is 12 residues long. The CDR3 region is CASSALYNEQFF. CDR3 bases: TGTGCCAGCAGTGCCCTCTACAATGAGCAGTTCTTC.

J is TRBJ2-3 and V is TRBV2; 7 bases line up with TRBD1. J was trimmed by 6 bases and V by 8 bases; bases with no gene match: 11. The CDR3 is made up of 14 amino acids. The V gene's germline CDR1 is SNHLY and CDR2 FYNNEI. This CDR3 reads CASPPTGQPDTQYF. In nucleotides, the CDR3 is TGTGCCAGCCCTCCGACAGGGCAGCCCGATACGCAGTATTTT.

The V gene is TRBV12-3 or TRBV12-4, the J gene TRBJ1-1; 9 positions match TRBD1. J gave up 2 bases and V 5 bases, and 9 bases lay outside the gene matches. The CDR3 is made up of 16 amino acids. In DNA, the CDR3 is TGTGCCAGCAGTCCAGACGGGACAGGGTTCAACACTGAAGCTTTCTTT. Its protein is CASSPDGTGFNTEAFF.

J is TRBJ2-3 and V is TRBV4-2; 8 bases line up with TRBD1. V trimming: 3 bases; J trimming: 4 bases; junction bases outside the gene matches: 9. The CDR3 extends over 16 amino acids. CDR1 and CDR2 (germline): LGHNA, YNFKEQ. The CDR3 region has the DNA TGTGCCAGCAGCCACCAGGACAGGGCAGGGGCAGATACGCAGTATTTT. This encodes CASSHQDRAGADTQYF.

This clonotype has more than one count but fewer than ten. The CDR3 coding sequence is TGTGCCAGCACGTCGCCCTCAAGGCCTAGCGGGAGTTATTCAGATACGCAGTATTTT. Translating gives CASTSPSRPSGSYSDTQYF. The chain joins TRBV9 to TRBJ2-3; 10 nucleotides match TRBD2. Looked up from germline, CDR1 is SGDLS and CDR2 is YYNGEE. The CDR3 has 19 amino acids. V was pared by 6 bases and J by 4 bases, with 20 bases of the junction left unmatched. Variable domain in full (rest from reference TRBV9 and TRBJ2-3): DSGVTQTPKHLITATGQRVTLRCSPRSGDLSVYWYQQSLDQGLQFLIQYYNGEERAKGNILERFSAQQFPDLHSELNLSSLELGDSALYFCASTSPSRPSGSYSDTQYFGPGTRLTVL.

The J gene is TRBJ2-7, the V gene TRBV6-1, with D tentatively TRBD1 (7 bases). V lost 3 bases and J lost 2, with 11 bases in between. Germline CDR1 is MNHNS and CDR2 is SASEGT. The CDR3 length is 14 residues. The CDR3, as DNA: TGTGCCAGCAGTGAGGAGGGGGCGGCCTACGAGCAGTACTTC. It codes for CASSEEGAAYEQYF.

The chain combines TRBV12-3 or TRBV12-4 with TRBJ2-3; D is possibly TRBD2 (6 bases). This CDR3 is 16 amino acids long. The V end was cut by 5 bases, the J end by 4 bases, with 19 bases between. The CDR3 sequence is CASSSPGSGRADTQYF. As DNA, the CDR3 is TGTGCCAGCAGTAGCCCGGGGAGCGGGCGCGCAGATACGCAGTATTTT.

A few counts support this clonotype. This chain uses TRBV6-1 with TRBJ2-3, with D possibly TRBD1 on 6 matching bases. The CDR3 loop spans 14 amino acids. In germline, CDR1 is MNHNS, CDR2 SASEGT. V gave up 5 bases and J gave up 2 bases, with 11 bases separating them. CDR3 sequence reads: CASSIDRNTDTQYF. Written as DNA, the CDR3 is TGTGCCAGCAGTATTGACAGGAACACAGATACGCAGTATTTT.

This clonotype has just a few counts. The chain recombines TRBV11-1 with TRBJ2-1, with TRBD2 identical over 9 bases. The CDR3 sequence is 21 residues long. The germline gives CDR1 SGHAT, CDR2 FQDESV (reference sequence). After removal of 5 bases from V and 0 bases from J, the junction contained 20 bases not matched to a gene. The CDR3 sequence: CASSLLRVLAGDIGSYNEQFF. CDR3 DNA: TGTGCCAGCAGCCTCCTTCGGGTGTTAGCGGGAGACATCGGCTCCTACAATGAGCAGTTCTTC.

The chain employs TRBV5-1 and TRBJ2-3; 13 positions agree with TRBD2. From germline, CDR1 is SGHRS and CDR2 YFSETQ. Trimming removed 4 bases from V and 8 bases from J; junction bases left unmatched: 7. The CDR3 length is 15 residues. This CDR3 is CASSRGLAGMTTQYF. The CDR3, as DNA: TGCGCCAGCAGCCGGGGACTAGCGGGGATGACTACGCAGTATTTT.

This chain connects TRBV6-5 to TRBJ1-1, with 7 bases that match TRBD1. The CDR3 loop spans 15 amino acids. The germline V gene has CDR1 MNHEY and CDR2 SVGAGI. With V trimmed by 5 bases and J by 5 bases, 11 bases remained unmatched. This CDR3 is CASSATGTKRTEAFF. In DNA, the CDR3 is TGTGCCAGCAGTGCGACAGGGACCAAGAGGACTGAAGCTTTCTTT.

This clonotype was counted between two and nine times. The gene calls are TRBV4-3 and TRBJ1-6, with a weak D call TRBD1 (6 bases). V lost 1 base and J lost 7, with 17 bases in between. CDR3 length: 17 amino acids. Germline V lookup: CDR1 LGHNA, CDR2 YSLEER. CDR3 sequence: CASSQVMGGTGNSPLHF. CDR3 nucleotide sequence: TGCGCCAGCAGCCAAGTTATGGGGGGCACTGGGAATTCACCCCTCCACTTT.

This clonotype showed up just a few times. This chain uses TRBV15 with TRBJ2-5, with 12 bases aligning to TRBD2. The CDR3 length is 18 residues. V lost 0 bases and J lost 1; bases outside the gene matches: 6. The germline V gene encodes CDR1 LNHNV and CDR2 YYDKDF (reference sequence). CDR3 amino acids: CATSRDVALAGGQETQYF. In DNA, the CDR3 is TGTGCCACCAGCAGAGATGTGGCACTAGCGGGGGGCCAAGAGACCCAGTACTTC. Full variable domain (outside the CDR3, taken from reference TRBV15 and TRBJ2-5): DAMVIQNPRYQVTQFGKPVTLSCSQTLNHNVMYWYQQKSSQAPKLLFHYYDKDFNNEADTPDNFQSRRPNTSFCFLDIRSPGLGDTAMYLCATSRDVALAGGQETQYFGPGTRLLVL.

Turning to this clonotype: A read error may explain this, as a much larger clone is one base away. The gene calls are TRBV5-1 and TRBJ1-1; D remains ambiguous. This CDR3 contains 15 residues. Looked up from germline, CDR1 is SGHRS and CDR2 is YFSETQ. For the CDR3, the DNA is TGCGCCAGCAGCTCGCCACTCCTTGGGAACACTGAAACTTTCTTT. As protein: CASSSPLLGNTETFF.

This clonotype came up a few times. A junction end diverges from the germline sequence, so it may reflect a read error. The CDR3 sequence: CACSLNWGEETQYF. CDR3 in DNA: TGTGCCTGCAGCCTGAATTGGGGAGAAGAGACCCAGTACTTC. The chain carries TRBV7-2 and TRBJ2-5, with D tentatively TRBD2 (5 bases). This CDR3 has 14 residues. Looked up from germline, CDR1 is SGHTA and CDR2 is FQGNSA. Looking up the rest from reference TRBV7-2 and TRBJ2-5 gives the full variable domain: GAGVSQSPSNKVTEKGKDVELRCDPISGHTALYWYRQSLGQGLEFLIYFQGNSAPDKSGLPSDRFSAERTGGSVSTLTIQRTQQEDSAVYLCACSLNWGEETQYFGPGTRLLVL.

The rearrangement joins TRBV29-1 to TRBJ2-7; D remains ambiguous. The germline V gene has CDR1 SQVTM and CDR2 ANQGSEA. The V end lost 6 bases, the J end lost 3 bases, and 18 bases lay between the germline ends. The CDR3 has 14 residues. As DNA, the CDR3 is TGCAGCGTCCAGAGAGAAGATAGAATCTACGAGCAGTACTTC. Protein product: CSVQREDRIYEQYF.